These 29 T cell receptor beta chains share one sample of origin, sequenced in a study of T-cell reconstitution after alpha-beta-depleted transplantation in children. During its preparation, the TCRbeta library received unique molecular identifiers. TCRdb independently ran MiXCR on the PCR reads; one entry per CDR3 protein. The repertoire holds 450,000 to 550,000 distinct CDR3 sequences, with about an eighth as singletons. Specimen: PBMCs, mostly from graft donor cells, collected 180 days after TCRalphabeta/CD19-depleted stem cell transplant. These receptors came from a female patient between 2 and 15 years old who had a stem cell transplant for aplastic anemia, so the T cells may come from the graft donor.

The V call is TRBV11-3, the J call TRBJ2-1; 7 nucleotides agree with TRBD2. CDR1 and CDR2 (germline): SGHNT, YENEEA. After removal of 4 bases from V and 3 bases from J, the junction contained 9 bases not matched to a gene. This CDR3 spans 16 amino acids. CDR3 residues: CASSSPRERDYNEQFF. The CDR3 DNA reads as TGTGCCAGCAGCTCCCCAAGGGAGCGGGACTACAATGAGCAGTTCTTC.

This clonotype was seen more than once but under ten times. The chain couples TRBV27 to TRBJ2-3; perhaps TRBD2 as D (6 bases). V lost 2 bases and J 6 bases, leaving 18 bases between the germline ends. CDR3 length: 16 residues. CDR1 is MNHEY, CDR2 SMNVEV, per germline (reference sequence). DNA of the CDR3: TGTGCCAGCAGTTTACTCGGGACTCTACTTTGGGATACGCAGTATTTT. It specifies CASSLLGTLLWDTQYF.

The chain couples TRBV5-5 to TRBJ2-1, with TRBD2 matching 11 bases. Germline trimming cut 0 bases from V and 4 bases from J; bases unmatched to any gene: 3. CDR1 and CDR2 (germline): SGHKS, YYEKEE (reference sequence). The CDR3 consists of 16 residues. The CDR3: CASSLVGLAEYNEQFF. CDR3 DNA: TGTGCCAGCAGCTTGGTGGGACTAGCGGAATACAATGAGCAGTTCTTC.

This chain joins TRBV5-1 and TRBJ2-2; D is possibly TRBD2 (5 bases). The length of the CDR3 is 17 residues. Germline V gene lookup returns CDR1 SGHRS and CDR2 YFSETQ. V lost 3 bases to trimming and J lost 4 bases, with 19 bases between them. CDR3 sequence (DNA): TGCGCCAGCAGCTATTCGACGGACGCCGCGGGCACCGGGGAGCTGTTTTTT. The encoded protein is CASSYSTDAAGTGELFF.

The CDR3 DNA is TGTGCCAGCAGCGTAGGCCTAGCGATCCGCTCCTACAATGAGCAGTTCTTC. This translates into CASSVGLAIRSYNEQFF. The rearrangement uses TRBV9 and TRBJ2-1, with D perhaps TRBD2 (6 bases). V was shortened by 0 bases and J by 0 bases, with 13 bases between the two germline ends. Germline V gives CDR1 SGDLS, CDR2 YYNGEE. This CDR3 is 17 amino acids long.

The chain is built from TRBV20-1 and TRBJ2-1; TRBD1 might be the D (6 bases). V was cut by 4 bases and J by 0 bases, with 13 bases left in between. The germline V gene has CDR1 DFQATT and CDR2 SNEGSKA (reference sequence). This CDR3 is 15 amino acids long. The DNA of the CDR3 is TGCAGTGCTAACAGGGCAGGGAGCTCCTACAATGAGCAGTTCTTC. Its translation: CSANRAGSSYNEQFF.

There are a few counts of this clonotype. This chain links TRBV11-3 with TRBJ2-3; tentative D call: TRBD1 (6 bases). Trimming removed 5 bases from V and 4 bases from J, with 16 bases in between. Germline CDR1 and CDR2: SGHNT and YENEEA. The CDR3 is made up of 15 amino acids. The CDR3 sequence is CASSPQGRSSDTQYF. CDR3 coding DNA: TGTGCCAGCAGCCCCCAGGGGAGATCATCAGATACGCAGTATTTT.

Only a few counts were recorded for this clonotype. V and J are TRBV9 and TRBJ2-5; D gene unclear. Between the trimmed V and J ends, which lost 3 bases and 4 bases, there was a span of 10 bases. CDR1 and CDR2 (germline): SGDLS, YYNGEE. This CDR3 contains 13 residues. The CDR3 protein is CASSERPGETQYF. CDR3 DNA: TGTGCCAGCAGCGAACGACCGGGAGAGACCCAGTACTTC.

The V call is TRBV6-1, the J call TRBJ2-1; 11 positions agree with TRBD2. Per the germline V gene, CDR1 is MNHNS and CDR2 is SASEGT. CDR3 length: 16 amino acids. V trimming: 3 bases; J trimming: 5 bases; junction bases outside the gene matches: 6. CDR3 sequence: CASSDLAGGSHNEQFF. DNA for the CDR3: TGTGCCAGCAGTGATTTAGCGGGAGGGTCCCACAATGAGCAGTTCTTC.

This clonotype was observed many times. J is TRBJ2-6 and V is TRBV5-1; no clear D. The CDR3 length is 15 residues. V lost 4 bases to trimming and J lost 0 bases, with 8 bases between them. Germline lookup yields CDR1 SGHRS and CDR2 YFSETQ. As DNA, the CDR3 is TGCGCCAGCAGCCTCCTCAGCTCTGGGGCCAACGTCCTGACTTTC. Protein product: CASSLLSSGANVLTF.

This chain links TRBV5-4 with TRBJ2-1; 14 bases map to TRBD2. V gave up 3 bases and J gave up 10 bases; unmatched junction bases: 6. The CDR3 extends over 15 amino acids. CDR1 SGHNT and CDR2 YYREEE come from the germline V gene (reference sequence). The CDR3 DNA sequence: TGTGCCAGCAGCTCGGGACTAGCGGGAGTAGGAGAGCAGTTCTTC. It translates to CASSSGLAGVGEQFF.

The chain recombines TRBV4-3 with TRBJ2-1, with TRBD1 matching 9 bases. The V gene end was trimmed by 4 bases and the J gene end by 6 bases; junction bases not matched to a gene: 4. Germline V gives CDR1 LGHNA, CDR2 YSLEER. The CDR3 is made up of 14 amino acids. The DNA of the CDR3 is TGCGCCAGCAGCCTTGGGACAGGGACCAATGAGCAGTTCTTC. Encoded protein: CASSLGTGTNEQFF.

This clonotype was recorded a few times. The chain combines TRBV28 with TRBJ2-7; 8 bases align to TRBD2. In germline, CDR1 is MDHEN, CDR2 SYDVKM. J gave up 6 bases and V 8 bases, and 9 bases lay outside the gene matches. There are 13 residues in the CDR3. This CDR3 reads CASSAGVRGEQYF. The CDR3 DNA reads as TGTGCCAGCTCAGCGGGAGTAAGAGGCGAGCAGTACTTC.

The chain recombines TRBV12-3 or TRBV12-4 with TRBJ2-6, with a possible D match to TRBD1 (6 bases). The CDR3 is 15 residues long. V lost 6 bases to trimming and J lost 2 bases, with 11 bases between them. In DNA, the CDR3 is TGTGCCAGCAGAAACAGGGTAACTGGGGCCAACGTCCTGACTTTC. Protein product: CASRNRVTGANVLTF.

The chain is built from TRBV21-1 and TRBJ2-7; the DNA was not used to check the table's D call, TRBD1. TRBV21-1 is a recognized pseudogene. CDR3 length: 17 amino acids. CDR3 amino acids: CASSKGDTLSPDYEQYV. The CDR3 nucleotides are TGTGCCAGCAGCAAGGGGGACACCCTGAGCCCCGACTACGAGCAGTACGTC.

For the CDR3, the DNA is TGTGCCAGCAGCTCCTCCGGGACAGGGGGCGCGGGTGTCGAGCAGTACTTC. This gives the protein CASSSSGTGGAGVEQYF. This chain joins TRBV7-2 and TRBJ2-7; TRBD1 matches at 12 bases. The germline gives CDR1 SGHTA, CDR2 FQGNSA. The CDR3 loop spans 17 amino acids. The J segment lost 6 bases and the V segment lost 4 bases, leaving 13 bases of the junction unmatched.

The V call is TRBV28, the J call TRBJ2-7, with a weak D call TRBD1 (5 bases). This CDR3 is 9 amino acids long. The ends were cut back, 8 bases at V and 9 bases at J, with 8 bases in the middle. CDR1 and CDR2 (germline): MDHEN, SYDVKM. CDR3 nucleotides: TGTGCCAGCCCAAGGGGGCAGTACGTC. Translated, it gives CASPRGQYV.

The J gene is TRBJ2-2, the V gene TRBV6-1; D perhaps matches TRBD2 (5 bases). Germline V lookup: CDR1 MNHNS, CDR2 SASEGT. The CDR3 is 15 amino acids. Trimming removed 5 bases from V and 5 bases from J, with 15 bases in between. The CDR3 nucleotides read TGTGCCAGCAGTCCCCAGCTACTAGGGACCGGGGAGCTGTTTTTT. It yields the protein CASSPQLLGTGELFF.

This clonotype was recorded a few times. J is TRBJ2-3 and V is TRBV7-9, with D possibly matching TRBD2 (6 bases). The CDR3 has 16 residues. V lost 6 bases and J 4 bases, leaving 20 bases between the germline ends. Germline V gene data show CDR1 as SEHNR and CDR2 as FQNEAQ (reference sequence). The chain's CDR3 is CASRPRASGPPDTQYF. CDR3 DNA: TGTGCCAGCAGGCCCCGCGCGAGCGGGCCCCCAGATACGCAGTATTTT.

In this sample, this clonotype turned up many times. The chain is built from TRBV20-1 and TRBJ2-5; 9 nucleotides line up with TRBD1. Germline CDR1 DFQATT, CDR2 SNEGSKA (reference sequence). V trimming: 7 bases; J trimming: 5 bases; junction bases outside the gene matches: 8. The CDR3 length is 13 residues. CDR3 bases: TGCAGTGTTACACAGGGGGCTCGGGAGACCCAGTACTTC. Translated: CSVTQGARETQYF.

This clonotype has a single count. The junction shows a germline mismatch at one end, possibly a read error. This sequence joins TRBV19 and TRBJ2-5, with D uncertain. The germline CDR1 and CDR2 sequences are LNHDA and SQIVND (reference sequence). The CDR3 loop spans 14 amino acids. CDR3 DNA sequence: TGTGCCAGAAGTACAAGACTTCGACAAGAGACCCAGTACTTC. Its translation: CARSTRLRQETQYF.

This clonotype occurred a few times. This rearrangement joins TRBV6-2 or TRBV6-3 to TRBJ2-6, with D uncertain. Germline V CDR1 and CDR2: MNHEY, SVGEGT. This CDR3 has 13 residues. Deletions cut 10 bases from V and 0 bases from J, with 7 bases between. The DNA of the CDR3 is TGTGCCACCGTGATCTCTGGGGCCAACGTCCTGACTTTC. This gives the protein CATVISGANVLTF.

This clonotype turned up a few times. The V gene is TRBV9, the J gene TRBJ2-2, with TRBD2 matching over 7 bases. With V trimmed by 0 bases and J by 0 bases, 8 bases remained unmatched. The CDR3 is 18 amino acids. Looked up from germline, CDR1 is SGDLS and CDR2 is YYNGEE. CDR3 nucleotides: TGTGCCAGCAGCGTAGGCCCCCAGAGCGGGGCGAACACCGGGGAGCTGTTTTTT. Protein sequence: CASSVGPQSGANTGELFF.

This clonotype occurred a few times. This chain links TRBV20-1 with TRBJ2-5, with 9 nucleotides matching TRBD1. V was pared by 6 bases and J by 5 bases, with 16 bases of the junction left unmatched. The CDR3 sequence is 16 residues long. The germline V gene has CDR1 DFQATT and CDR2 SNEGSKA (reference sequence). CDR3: CSATTNRGLIVETQYF. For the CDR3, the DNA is TGCAGTGCCACCACCAACAGGGGGCTAATTGTGGAGACCCAGTACTTC.

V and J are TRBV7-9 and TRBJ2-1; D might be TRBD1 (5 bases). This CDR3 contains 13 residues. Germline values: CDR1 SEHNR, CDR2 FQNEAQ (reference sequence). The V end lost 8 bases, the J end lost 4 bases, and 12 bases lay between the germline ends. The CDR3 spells CASQGGAYNEQFF. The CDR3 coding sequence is TGTGCCAGCCAGGGCGGAGCTTACAATGAGCAGTTCTTC.

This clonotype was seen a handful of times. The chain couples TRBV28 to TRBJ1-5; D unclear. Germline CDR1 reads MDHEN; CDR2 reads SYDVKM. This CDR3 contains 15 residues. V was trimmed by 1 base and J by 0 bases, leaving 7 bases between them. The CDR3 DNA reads TGTGCCAGCAGTTTATCGGTAGTTAGCAATCAGCCCCAGCATTTT. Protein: CASSLSVVSNQPQHF.

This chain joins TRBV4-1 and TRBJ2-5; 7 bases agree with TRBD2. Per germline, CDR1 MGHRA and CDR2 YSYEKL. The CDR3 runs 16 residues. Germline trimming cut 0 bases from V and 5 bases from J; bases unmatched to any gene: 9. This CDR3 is CASSQDGAGAGETQYF. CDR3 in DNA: TGCGCCAGCAGCCAAGACGGGGCGGGAGCGGGGGAGACCCAGTACTTC.

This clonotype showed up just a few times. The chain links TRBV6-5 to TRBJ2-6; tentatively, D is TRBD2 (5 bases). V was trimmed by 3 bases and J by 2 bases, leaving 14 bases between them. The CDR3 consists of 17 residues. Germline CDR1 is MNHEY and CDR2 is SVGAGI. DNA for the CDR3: TGTGCCAGCAGTTATTTTGCGGGTGACGCTGGGGCCAACGTCCTGACTTTC. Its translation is CASSYFAGDAGANVLTF.

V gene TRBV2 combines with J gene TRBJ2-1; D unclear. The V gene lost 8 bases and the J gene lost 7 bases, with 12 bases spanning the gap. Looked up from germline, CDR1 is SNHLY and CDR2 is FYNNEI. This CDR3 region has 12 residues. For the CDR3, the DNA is TGTGCCAGCTTCCTCCGAGGTAATGAGCAGTTCTTC. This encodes CASFLRGNEQFF. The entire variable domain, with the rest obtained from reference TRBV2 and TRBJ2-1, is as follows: EPEVTQTPSHQVTQMGQEVILRCVPISNHLYFYWYRQILGQKVEFLVSFYNNEISEKSEIFDDQFSVERPDGSNFTLKIRSTKLEDSAMYFCASFLRGNEQFFGPGTRLTVL.